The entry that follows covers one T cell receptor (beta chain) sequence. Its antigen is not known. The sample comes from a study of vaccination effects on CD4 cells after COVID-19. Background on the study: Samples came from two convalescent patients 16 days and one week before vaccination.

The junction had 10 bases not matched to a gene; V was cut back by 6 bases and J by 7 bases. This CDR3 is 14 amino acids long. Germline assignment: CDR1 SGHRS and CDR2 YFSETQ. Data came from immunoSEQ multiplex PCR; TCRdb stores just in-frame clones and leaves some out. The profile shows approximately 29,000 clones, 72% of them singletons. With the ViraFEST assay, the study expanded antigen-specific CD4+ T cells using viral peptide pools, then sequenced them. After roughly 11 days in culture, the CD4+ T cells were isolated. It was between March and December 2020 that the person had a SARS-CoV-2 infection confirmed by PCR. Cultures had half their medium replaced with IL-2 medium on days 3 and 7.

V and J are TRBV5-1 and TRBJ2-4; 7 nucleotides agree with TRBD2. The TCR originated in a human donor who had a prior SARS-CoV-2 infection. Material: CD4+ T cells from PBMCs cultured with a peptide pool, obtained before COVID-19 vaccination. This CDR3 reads CASTLGGESNIQYF. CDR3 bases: TGCGCCAGCACCCTGGGGGGGGAGTCGAACATTCAGTACTTC.